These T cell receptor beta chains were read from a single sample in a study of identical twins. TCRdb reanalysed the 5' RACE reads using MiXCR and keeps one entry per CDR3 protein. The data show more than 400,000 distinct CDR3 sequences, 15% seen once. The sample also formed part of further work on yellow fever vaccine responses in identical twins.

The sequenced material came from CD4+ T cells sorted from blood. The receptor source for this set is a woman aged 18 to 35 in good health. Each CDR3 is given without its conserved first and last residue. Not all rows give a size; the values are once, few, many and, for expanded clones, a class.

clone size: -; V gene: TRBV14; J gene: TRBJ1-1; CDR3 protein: ASSPDRMNMNTEAF
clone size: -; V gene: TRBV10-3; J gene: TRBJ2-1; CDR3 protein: AIRRDLDNEQF
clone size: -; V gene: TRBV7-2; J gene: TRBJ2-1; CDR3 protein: ASSPGVREQF
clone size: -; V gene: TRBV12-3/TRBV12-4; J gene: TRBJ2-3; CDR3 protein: ASSFGTPTDTQY
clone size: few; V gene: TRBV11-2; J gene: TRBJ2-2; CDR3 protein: ASSFLQGPAGELF
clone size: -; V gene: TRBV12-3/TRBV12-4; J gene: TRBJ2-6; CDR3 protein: ASSLGSASGANVLT
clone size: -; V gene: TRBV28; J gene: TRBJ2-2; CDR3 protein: ASSLRQDTGELF
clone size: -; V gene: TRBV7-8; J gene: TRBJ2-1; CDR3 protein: ASTHQVGEQF
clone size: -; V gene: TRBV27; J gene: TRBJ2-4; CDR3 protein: ASSRGLAGGEGNIQY
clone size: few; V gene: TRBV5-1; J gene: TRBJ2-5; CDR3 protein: ASSLDGQGGETQY
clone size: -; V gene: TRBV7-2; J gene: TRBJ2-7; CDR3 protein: ASSFTGARTEQY
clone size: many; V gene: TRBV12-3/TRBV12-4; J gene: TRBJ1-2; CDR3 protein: ASSFSGSVGYGYT
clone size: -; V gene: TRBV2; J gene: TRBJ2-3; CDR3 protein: ASTRDVRDTQY
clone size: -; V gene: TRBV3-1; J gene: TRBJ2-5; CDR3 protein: ASSQDRQGWEQETQY
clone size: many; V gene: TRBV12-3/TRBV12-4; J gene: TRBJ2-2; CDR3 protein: ASSLGYTGELF
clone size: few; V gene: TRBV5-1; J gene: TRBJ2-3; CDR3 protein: ASTRAGTSTDTQY
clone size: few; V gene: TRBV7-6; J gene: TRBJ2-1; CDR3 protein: ASSLDSASYNEQF
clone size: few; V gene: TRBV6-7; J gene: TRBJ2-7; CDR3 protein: ASSYWLAGALGVHEQY
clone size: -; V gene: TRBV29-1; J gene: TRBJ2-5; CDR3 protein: SALAGGPGETQY
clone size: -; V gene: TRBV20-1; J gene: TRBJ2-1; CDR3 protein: SARDLGSGRSSYNEQF
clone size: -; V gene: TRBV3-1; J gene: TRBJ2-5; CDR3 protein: ASSPGQGGVRETQY
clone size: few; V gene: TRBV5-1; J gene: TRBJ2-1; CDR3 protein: ASSFSVNNEQF
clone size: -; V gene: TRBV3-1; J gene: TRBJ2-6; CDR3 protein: ASSQGRRVAGVPGANVLT
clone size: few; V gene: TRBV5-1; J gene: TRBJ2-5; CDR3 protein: ASSPGLAGVSQETQY
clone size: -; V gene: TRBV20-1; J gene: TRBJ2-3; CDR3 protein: SARTARGRTDTQY
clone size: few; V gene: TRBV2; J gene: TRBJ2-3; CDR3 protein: ASSDGQGFQY
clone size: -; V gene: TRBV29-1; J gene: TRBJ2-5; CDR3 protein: SVEIAGVGETQY
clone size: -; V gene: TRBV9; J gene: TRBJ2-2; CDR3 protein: ASSVEAGAGGELF
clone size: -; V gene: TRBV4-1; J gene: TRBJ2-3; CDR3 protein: ASSQGPRTEYTDTQY
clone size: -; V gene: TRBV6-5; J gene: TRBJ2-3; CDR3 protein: ASSSPPGVDTQY
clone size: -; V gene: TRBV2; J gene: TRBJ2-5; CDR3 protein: ATTPGTSGRTQETQY
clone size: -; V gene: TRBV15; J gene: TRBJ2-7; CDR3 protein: ATGGRSSYEQY
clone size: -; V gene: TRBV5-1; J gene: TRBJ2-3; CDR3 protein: ASSLGSSGNTDTQY
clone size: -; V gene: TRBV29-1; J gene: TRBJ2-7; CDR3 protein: SVVELAGGPGLVYEQY
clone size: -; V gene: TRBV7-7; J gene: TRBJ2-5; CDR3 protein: ASSSERGGRETQY
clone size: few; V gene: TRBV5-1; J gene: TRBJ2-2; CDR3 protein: ASSTLNTGELF
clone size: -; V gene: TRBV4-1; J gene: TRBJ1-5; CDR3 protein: ASSQDVSGSEPQH
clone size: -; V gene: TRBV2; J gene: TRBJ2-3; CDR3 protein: ASSGDRGHGDTQY
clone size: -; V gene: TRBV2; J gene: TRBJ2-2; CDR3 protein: ASNQGTGGTGELF
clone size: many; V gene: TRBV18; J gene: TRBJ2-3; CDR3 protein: ASSPSSTDTQY
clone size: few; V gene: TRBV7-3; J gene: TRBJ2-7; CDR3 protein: ASSRQLYPGLESYEQY
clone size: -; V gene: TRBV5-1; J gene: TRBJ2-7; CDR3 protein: ASSLEGTVGHEQY
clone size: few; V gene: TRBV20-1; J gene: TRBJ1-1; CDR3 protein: SARQQGIGEAF
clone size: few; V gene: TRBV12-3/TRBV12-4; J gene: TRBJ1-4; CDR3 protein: ASSSRVNEKLF
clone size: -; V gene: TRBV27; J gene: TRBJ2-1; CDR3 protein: ASATGYSYNEQF
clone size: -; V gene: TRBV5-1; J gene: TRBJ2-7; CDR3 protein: ASSLQASGTYEQY
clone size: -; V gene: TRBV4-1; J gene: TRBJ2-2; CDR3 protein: ASSPRQGTNTGELF
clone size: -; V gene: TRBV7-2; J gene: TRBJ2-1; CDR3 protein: ASSLARGLAGAEQF
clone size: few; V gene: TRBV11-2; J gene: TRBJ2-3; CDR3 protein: ASSPQGARSDTQY
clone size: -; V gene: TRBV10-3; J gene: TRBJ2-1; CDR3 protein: AISESGFLPYNEQF
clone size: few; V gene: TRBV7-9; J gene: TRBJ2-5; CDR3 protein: ASSLWTSTQETQY
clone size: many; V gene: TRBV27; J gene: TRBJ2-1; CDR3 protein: ASGRPYNEQF
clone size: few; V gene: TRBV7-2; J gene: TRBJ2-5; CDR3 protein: ASSLEGTTRGTQY